These 8 T cell receptor beta chains came from one sample sequenced in a study of blood T cell repertoires in COVID-19. TCRdb's table, derived via immunoSEQ multiplex PCR, lists solely in-frame clones and lacks some. This table holds about 260,000 clones, approximately 79% found once. The source material was PBMCs or T cells enriched from blood (not recorded which). The receptors here all came from a man aged 25 to 45 with acute COVID-19.

J is TRBJ1-2 and V is TRBV18; D unclear. Germline CDR1 is KGHSH and CDR2 is LQKENI. V was cut by 3 bases and J by 8 bases, with 22 bases left in between. The length of the CDR3 is 16 residues. CDR3 coding DNA: TGTGCCAGCTCACCTATACGTCAACAGCTGGTGGAAGGCTACACCTTC. Its protein is CASSPIRQQLVEGYTF.

The chain links TRBV7-2 to TRBJ1-2; TRBD1 matches 8 bases. Trimming cost V 0 bases and J 4 bases; bases outside gene matches: 4. The CDR3 length is 15 residues. Germline V gives CDR1 SGHTA, CDR2 FQGNSA. Written as DNA, the CDR3 is TGTGCCAGCAGCTTAGCTTCCCAGGGGGCCTATGGCTACACCTTC. Amino acids: CASSLASQGAYGYTF.

The V and J genes are TRBV30 and TRBJ1-2, with D unclear. V was shortened by 2 bases and J by 3 bases, with 7 bases between the two germline ends. The CDR3 is 12 amino acids. Per the germline V gene, CDR1 is GTSNPN and CDR2 is SVGIG (reference sequence). CDR3 in amino acids: CAWSLGDYGYTF. Here the CDR3 DNA reads TGTGCCTGGAGTCTAGGTGACTATGGCTACACCTTC. The full variable domain, with the rest looked up from reference TRBV30 and TRBJ1-2, is SQTIHQWPATLVQPVGSPLSLECTVEGTSNPNLYWYRQAAGRGLQLLFYSVGIGQISSEVPQNLSASRPQDRQFILSSKKLLLSDSGFYLCAWSLGDYGYTFGSGTRLTVV.

This sequence joins TRBV9 and TRBJ1-1, with 7 bases identical to TRBD1. From germline, CDR1 is SGDLS and CDR2 YYNGEE. The CDR3 is 15 amino acids. The trim removed 0 bases at V and 1 base at J, leaving 3 bases unmatched. CDR3 sequence reads: CASSVDWTGNTEAFF. The CDR3 nucleotides are TGTGCCAGCAGCGTAGATTGGACAGGGAACACTGAAGCTTTCTTT.

The CDR3 sequence is CASSYSEAQPQHF. The CDR3 nucleotides read TGTGCCAGCAGTTACTCGGAGGCGCAGCCCCAGCATTTT. The rearrangement joins TRBV6-5 to TRBJ1-5, with D unresolved. The CDR3 covers 13 residues. V gave up 0 bases and J gave up 7 bases, with 7 bases separating them. Germline loops: CDR1 MNHEY, CDR2 SVGAGI.

This clone was detected once. The V call is TRBV5-5, the J call TRBJ2-7; unclear D gene. Trimming shortened V by 8 bases and J by 6 bases, and 12 bases separated the two germline ends. This CDR3 has 11 amino acids. CDR1 is SGHKS, CDR2 YYEKEE, per germline (reference sequence). CDR3 amino acids: CARLSKFEQYV. In DNA form, the CDR3 reads TGTGCCAGACTTTCCAAGTTCGAGCAGTACGTC.

The chain recombines TRBV5-4 with TRBJ1-2; D remains unclear. The V end was cut by 0 bases, the J end by 4 bases, with 13 bases between. The CDR3 sequence is 15 residues long. Germline V gene data show CDR1 as SGHNT and CDR2 as YYREEE (reference sequence). The DNA of the CDR3 is TGTGCCAGCAGCTTGGAAGCAGCGGTGCGCTATGGCTACACCTTC. Translation: CASSLEAAVRYGYTF.

The chain combines TRBV7-9 with TRBJ1-2; 9 positions match TRBD1. CDR3 length: 14 residues. The germline CDR1 and CDR2 sequences are SEHNR and FQNEAQ (reference sequence). V lost 0 bases and J lost 6; bases outside the gene matches: 2. The CDR3 DNA reads TGTGCCAGCAGCTTAGCGCGGGACAGGGATGGCTACACCTTC. It codes for CASSLARDRDGYTF.